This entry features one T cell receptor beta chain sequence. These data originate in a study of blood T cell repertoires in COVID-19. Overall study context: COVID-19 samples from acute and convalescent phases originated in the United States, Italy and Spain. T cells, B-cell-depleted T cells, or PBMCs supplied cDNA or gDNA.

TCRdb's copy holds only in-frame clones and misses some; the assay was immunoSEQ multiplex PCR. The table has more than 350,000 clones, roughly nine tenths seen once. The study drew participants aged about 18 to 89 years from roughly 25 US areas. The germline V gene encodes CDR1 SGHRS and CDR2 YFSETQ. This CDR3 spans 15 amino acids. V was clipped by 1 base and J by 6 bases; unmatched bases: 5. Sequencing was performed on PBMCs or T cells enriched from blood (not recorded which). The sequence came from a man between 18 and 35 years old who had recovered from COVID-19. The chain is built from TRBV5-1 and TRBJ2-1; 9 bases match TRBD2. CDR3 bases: TGCGCCAGCAGCTTGCCACTAGCGGGTCCCAATGAGCAGTTCTTC. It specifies CASSLPLAGPNEQFF.